This T cell receptor (beta chain) derives from a study of blood T cell repertoires in COVID-19. In the original analysis: From reference gene primer amplification, estimates of nucleated cell counts were derived. The protocol was immunoSEQ multiplex PCR, while the TCRdb copy is restricted to in-frame clones and leaves out a portion. Clonal size and the V and J genes are those of that table, whereas D and trimming came from the DNA. Counted here are 50,000 to 75,000 clones, 85% to 95% occurring once; the ten biggest clones make up about 3.1%. Germline V gene sequence: CDR1 SGDLS, CDR2 YYNGEE. The J segment lost 1 base and the V segment lost 2 bases, leaving 4 bases of the junction unmatched. CDR3 length equals 15 residues.

The receptor was derived from a man between 65 and 85 years old with active COVID-19. The chain carries TRBV9 and TRBJ2-3, with 7 bases matching TRBD1. The sequenced sample consisted of peripheral blood. The CDR3 coding sequence is TGTGCCAGCAGCGTTTGGGACAGTGGCACAGATACGCAGTATTTT. Amino acid sequence: CASSVWDSGTDTQYF.